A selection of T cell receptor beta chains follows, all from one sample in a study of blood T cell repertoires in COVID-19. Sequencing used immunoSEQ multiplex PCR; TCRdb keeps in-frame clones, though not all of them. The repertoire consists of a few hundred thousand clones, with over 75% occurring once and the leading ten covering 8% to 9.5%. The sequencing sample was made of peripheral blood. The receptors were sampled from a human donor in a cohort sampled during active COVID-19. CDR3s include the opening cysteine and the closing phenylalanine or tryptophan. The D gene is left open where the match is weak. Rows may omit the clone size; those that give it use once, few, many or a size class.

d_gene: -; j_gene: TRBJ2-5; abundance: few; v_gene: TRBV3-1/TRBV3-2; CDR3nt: TGTGCCAGCAGCCAAGATGGCTCCGGAAGGCGGCAAGAGACCCAGTACTTC; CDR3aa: CASSQDGSGRRQETQYF
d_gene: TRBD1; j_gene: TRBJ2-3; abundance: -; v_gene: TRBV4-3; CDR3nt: TGCGCCAGCACGTTGGGGGACAGGGTTAGCACAGATACGCAGTATTTT; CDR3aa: CASTLGDRVSTDTQYF
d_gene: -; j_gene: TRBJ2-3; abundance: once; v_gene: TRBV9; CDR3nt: TGTGCCAGCAGCGCCTTACAGGGCCCGACAGATACGCAGTATTTT; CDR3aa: CASSALQGPTDTQYF
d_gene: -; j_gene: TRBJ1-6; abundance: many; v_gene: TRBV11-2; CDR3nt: TGTGCCAGCAGCTTATTCGGGACCGGACAGACAAATTCACCCCTCCACTTT; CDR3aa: CASSLFGTGQTNSPLHF
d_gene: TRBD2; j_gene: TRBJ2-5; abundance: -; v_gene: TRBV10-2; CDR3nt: TGCGCCAGCTCCTTCGGGGGGAACCAAGAGACCCAGTACTTC; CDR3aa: CASSFGGNQETQYF
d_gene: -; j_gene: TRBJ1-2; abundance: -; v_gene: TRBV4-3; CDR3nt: TGCGCCAGCAGCCAAGATCCCGGTTGGTCAGGGGCCGATGGCTACACCTTC; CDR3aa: CASSQDPGWSGADGYTF
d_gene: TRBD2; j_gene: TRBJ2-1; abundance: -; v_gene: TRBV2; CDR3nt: TGTGCCAGCAGGCCGGATAGCGGGTATAAAGTCTTC; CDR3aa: CASRPDSGYKVF
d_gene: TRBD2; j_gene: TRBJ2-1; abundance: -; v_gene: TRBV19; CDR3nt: TGTGCCAGCAACGGACTAGCGGGGAATGAGCAGTTCTTC; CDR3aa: CASNGLAGNEQFF
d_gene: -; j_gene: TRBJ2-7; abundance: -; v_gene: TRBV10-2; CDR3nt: TGCGCCAGCAGTGAGTCTCTACACGAGCAGTACTTC; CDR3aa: CASSESLHEQYF
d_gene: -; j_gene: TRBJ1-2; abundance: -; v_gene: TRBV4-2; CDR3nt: TGTGCCAGCAGCCAAGATAATTTTGGCTCAGGGACTAACTATGGCTACACCTTC; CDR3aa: CASSQDNFGSGTNYGYTF
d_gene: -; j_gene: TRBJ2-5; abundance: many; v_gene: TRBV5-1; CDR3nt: TGCGCCAGCAGCTTGGTTGTGGGAGGAGAGACCCAGTACTTC; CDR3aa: CASSLVVGGETQYF
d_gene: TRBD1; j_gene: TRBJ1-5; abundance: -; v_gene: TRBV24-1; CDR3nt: TGTGCCACCAGTACAGGGGCGAACCAGCCCCAGCATTTT; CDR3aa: CATSTGANQPQHF
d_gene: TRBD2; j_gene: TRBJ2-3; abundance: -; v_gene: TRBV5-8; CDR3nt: TGTGCCAGCAGCTTGATTCGTACTAGCGGACGCACAGATACGCAGTATTTT; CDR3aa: CASSLIRTSGRTDTQYF
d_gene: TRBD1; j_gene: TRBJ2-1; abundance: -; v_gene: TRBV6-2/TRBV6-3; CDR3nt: TGTGCCAGCAGTTACTTTCTCGAAACCGGGACAGCGCTCTACAATGAGCAGTTCTTC; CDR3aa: CASSYFLETGTALYNEQFF
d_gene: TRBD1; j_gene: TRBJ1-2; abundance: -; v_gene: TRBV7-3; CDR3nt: TGTGCCAGCAGCTTAACGCCGGACAGGGGCTTCTATGGCTACACCTTC; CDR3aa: CASSLTPDRGFYGYTF
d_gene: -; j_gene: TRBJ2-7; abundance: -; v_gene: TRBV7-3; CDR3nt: TGTGCCAGCAGCTTAACGGCTAGCTCCTACGAGCAGTACTTC; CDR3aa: CASSLTASSYEQYF
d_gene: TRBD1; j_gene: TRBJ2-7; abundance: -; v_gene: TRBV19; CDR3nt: TGTGCCAGTAGTATCCCGGGACAGGGGGCTTACGAGCAGTACTTC; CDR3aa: CASSIPGQGAYEQYF
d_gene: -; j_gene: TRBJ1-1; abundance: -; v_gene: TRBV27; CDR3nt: TGTGCCAGCCGAATGAGGGGATGGGGGGATCACACTGAAGCTTTCTTT; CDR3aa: CASRMRGWGDHTEAFF
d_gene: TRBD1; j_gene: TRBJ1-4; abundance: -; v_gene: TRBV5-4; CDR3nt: TGTGCCGCCGCTAGGGACAGCTCTAATGAAAAACTGTTTTTT; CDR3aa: CAAARDSSNEKLFF
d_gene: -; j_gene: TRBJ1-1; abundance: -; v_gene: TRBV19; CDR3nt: TGTGCCAGTAGTATAAACCGAGAGTTTAACACTGAAGCTTTCTTT; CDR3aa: CASSINREFNTEAFF
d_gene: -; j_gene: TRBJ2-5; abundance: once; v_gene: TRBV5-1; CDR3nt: TGCGCCAGCAGCTTGTGGAGGGAACTGGAGACCCAGTACTTC; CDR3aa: CASSLWRELETQYF
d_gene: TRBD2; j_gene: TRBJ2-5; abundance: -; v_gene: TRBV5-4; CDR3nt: TGTGCCAGCAGCTTGGGGGGACTAGGGGACGAGACCCAGTACTTC; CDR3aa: CASSLGGLGDETQYF
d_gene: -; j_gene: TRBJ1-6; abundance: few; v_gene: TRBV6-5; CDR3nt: TGTGCCAGCAGTTACTCGTTCCAGGGTGGTTCACCCCTCCACTTT; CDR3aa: CASSYSFQGGSPLHF
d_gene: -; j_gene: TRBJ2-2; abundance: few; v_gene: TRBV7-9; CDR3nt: TGTGCCAGCAGCTTACTCAACACCGGGGAGCTGTTTTTT; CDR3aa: CASSLLNTGELFF
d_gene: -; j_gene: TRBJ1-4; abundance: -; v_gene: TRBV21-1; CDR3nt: TGTGCCAGCAGCGCGACAGGGGCTAATGAAAAACTGTTTTTT; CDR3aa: CASSATGANEKLFF
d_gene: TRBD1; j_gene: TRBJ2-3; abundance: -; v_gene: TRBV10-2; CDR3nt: TGCGCCAGCAGTGAGCCGACAGGGATTTTTTCAGATACGCAGTATTTT; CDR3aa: CASSEPTGIFSDTQYF
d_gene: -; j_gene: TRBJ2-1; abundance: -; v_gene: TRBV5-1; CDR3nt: TGCGCCAGCAGCTTGGTAGCGGCCTCCTACAATGAGCAGTTCTTC; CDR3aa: CASSLVAASYNEQFF
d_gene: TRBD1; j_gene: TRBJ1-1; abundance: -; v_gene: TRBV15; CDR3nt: TGTGCCACAAGAAGGGGGCTGAACACTGAAGCTTTCTTT; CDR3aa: CATRRGLNTEAFF
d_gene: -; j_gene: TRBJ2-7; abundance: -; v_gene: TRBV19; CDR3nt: TGTGCCAGTGGGCCAGGCTTCTCCGAGCAGTACTTC; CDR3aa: CASGPGFSEQYF
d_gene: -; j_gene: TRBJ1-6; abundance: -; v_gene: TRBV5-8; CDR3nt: TGTGCCAGCAGCACCCTGCCCCGGGGGACCTCCTATAATTCACCCCTCCACTTT; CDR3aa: CASSTLPRGTSYNSPLHF
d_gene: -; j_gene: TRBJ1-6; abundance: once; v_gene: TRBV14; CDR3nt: TGTGCCAGCAGCCAGACACAGGGCAGACTTTTTTCACCCCTCCACTTT; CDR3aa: CASSQTQGRLFSPLHF
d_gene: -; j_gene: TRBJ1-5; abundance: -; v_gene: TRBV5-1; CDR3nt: TGCGCCAGCAGTGTAGAGGGTTTCAGCAATCAGCCCCAGCATTTT; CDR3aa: CASSVEGFSNQPQHF
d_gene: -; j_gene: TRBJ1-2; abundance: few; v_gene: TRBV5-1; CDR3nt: TGCGCCAGCAGGGAGGCCGCAGCTAACTATGGCTACACCTTC; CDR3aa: CASREAAANYGYTF
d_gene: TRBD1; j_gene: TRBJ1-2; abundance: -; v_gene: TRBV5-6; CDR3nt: TGTGCCAGCAGCTTGCCAGTCCGGACAGGGGATGGCTACACCTTC; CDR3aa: CASSLPVRTGDGYTF
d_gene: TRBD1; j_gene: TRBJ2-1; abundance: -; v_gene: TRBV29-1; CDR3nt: TGCAGCTCCAGGGGGACCTACAATGAGCAGTTCTTC; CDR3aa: CSSRGTYNEQFF
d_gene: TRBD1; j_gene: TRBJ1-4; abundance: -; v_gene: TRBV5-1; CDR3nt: TGCGCCAGCAGCCGAGACAGGGGGCGCGGTGAAAAACTGTTTTTT; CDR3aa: CASSRDRGRGEKLFF
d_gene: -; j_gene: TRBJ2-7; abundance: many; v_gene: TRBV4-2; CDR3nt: TGTGCCAGCAGCGATTCCGAGGGTGGATCCTACGAGCAGTACTTC; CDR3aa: CASSDSEGGSYEQYF
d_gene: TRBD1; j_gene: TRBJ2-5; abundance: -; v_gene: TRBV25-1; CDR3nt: TGTGCCAGCAGCCCAGAGGACAGGGGGCAAGAGACCCAGTACTTC; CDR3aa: CASSPEDRGQETQYF
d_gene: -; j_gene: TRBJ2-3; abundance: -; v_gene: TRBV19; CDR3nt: TGTGCCAGTAGTCGACAGGTTACAGATACGCAGTATTTT; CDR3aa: CASSRQVTDTQYF
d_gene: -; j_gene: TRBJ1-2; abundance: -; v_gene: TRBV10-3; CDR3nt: TGTGCCATCAGTGAGTCGTATCAGGGATCTGGCTACACCTTC; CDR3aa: CAISESYQGSGYTF
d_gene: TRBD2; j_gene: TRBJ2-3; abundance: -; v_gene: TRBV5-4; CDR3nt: TGTGCCAGCAGCCGCGGGAGGGGAGATACGCAGTATTTT; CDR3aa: CASSRGRGDTQYF
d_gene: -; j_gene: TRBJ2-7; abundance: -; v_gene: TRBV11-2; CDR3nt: TGTGCCAGCAGCTTGGCGGCAGACTACGAGCAGTACTTC; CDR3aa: CASSLAADYEQYF
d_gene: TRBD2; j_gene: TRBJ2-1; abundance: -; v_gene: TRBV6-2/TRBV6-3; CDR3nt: TGTGCCAGCAGTTCCCCCAGAGCGGGGAGCTACAATGAGCAGTTCTTC; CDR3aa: CASSSPRAGSYNEQFF
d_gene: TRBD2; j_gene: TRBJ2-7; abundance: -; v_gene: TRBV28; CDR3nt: TGTGCCAGCAGTTCGGGACTAGCGGGGCTACGCGGGATCGAGCAGTACTTC; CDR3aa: CASSSGLAGLRGIEQYF
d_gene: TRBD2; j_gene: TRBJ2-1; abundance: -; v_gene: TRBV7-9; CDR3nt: TGTGCCAGCAGCTTTTCCGGGACTAGCGGGACCAGATACAATGAGCAGTTCTTC; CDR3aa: CASSFSGTSGTRYNEQFF
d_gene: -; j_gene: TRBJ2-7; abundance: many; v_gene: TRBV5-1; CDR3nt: TGCGCCAGCAGCTTGAATACAGGGTTCTACGAGCAGTACTTC; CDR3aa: CASSLNTGFYEQYF
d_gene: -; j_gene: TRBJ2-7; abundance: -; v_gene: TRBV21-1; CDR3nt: TGTGCCAGCAGACGCATCCGGGTGGAGTACTTC; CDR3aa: CASRRIRVEYF
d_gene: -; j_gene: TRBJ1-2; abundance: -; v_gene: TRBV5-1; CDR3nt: TGCGCCAGCAGCCGCTCCGGGACAGGCTACACCTTC; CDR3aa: CASSRSGTGYTF
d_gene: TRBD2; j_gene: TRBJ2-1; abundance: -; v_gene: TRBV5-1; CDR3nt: TGCGCCAGCGCTGCGAGGCCACTAGCGGGAGATCGGAATGAGCAGTTCTTC; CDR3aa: CASAARPLAGDRNEQFF
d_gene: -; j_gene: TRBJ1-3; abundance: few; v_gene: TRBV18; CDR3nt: TGTGCCACCGAGGAAGCGTACGCCGGAAACACCATATATTTT; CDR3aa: CATEEAYAGNTIYF
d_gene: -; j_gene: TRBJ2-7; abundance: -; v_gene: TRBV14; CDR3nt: TGTGCCAGCAGCCGACGAGTGACAACTTACTCCTACGAGCAGTACTTC; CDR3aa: CASSRRVTTYSYEQYF
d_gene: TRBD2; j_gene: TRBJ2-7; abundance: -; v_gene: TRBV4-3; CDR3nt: TGCGCCAGCAGCCAAGGAATCGCGCCGGGACTAGAATCCTACGAGCAGTACTTC; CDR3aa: CASSQGIAPGLESYEQYF
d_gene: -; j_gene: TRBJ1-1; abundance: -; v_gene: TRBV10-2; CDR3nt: TGCGCCAGCAGTGACGCGGGAAGACTAATGAACACTGAAGCTTTCTTT; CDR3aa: CASSDAGRLMNTEAFF
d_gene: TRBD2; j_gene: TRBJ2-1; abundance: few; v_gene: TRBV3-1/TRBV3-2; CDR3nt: TGTGCCAGCAGCCAAGACAGGGCTAGCGGGAGGGCAAGGCAGTTCTTC; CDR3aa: CASSQDRASGRARQFF
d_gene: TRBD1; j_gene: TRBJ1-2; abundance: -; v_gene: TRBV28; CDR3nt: TGTGCCAGCAGTTTAAGTGGGACAGGGTATGGCTACACCTTC; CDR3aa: CASSLSGTGYGYTF
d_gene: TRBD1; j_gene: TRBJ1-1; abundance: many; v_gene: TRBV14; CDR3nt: TGTGCCAGCAGCCAGGACAGGGCCATGAACACTGAAGCTTTCTTT; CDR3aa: CASSQDRAMNTEAFF
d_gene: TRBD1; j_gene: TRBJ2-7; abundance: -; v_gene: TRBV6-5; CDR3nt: TGTGCCAGCAGCAACCCCCAGGGGGTCCCCTACGAGCAGTACTTC; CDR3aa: CASSNPQGVPYEQYF
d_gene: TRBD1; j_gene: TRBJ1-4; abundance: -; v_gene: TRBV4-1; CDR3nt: TGCGCCAGCAGCCTGTCGACAGGGAGAGGCGAAAAACTGTTTTTT; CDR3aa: CASSLSTGRGEKLFF
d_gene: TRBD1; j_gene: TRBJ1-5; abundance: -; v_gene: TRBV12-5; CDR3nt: TGTGCTAGTGGTCCGGGACAGGGGATCGGGCAGCCCCAGCATTTT; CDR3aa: CASGPGQGIGQPQHF